The sequence of this T cell receptor (beta chain) was determined in a study of T cells in Graves' hyperthyroidism and ophthalmopathy. This clonotype was observed a few times. Template material for amplifying TCR beta CDR3 regions consisted of RNA transcripts. A set of HTBI primers served as the primers for a first-round RT-PCR of the TCR CDR3. One entry per CDR3 protein, called by TCRdb with MiXCR from the multiplex PCR reads. The table records around 690,000 distinct CDR3 sequences, less than 25% of them present only once. Germline CDR1 reads MGHRA; CDR2 reads YSYEKL. Trimming took 0 bases from V and 4 from J, leaving 10 bases between them. This CDR3 has 14 amino acids.

This TCR was recovered from a man aged 30 to 39 with Graves' ophthalmopathy. The chain joins TRBV4-1 to TRBJ2-7, with D possibly matching TRBD2 (6 bases). The specimen sequenced was blood. In nucleotides, the CDR3 is TGCGCCAGCAGCCAAGAAGGCGGGGTTTACGAGCAGTACTTC. It encodes CASSQEGGVYEQYF.